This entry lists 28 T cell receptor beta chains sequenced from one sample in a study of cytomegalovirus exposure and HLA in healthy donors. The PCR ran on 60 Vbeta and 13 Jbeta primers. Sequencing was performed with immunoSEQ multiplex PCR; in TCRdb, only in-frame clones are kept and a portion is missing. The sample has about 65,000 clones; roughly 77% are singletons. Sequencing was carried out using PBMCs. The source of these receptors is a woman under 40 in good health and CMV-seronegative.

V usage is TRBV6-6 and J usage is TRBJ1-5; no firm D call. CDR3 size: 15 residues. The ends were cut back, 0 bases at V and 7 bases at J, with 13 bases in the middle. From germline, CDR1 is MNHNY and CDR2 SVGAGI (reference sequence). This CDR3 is CASSYSQEGGQPQHF. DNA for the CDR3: TGTGCCAGCAGTTACTCGCAGGAGGGAGGGCAGCCCCAGCATTTT.

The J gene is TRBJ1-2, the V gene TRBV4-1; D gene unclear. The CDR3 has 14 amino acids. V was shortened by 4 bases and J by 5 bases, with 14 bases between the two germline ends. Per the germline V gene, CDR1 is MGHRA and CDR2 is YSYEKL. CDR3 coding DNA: TGCGCCAGCAGCCTCGGCGGATCCGTTTATGGCTACACCTTC. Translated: CASSLGGSVYGYTF.

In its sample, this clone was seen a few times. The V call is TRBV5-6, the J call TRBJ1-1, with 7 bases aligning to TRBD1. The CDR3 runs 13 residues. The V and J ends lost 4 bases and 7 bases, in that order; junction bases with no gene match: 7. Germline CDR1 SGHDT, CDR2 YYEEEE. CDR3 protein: CASSLGRGREAFF. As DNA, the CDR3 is TGTGCCAGCAGCCTAGGTAGGGGGCGTGAAGCTTTCTTT.

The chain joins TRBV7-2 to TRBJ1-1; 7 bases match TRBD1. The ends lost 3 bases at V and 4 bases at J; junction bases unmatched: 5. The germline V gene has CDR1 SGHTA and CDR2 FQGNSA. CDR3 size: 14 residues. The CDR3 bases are TGTGCCAGCAGCTTTGGTCACAGGGGCACTGAAGCTTTCTTT. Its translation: CASSFGHRGTEAFF.

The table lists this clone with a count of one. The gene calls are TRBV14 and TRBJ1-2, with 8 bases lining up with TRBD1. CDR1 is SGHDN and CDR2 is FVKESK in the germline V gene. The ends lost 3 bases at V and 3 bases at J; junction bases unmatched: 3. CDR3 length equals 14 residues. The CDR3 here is CASSHTGGDYGYTF. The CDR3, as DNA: TGTGCCAGCAGCCACACAGGGGGGGACTATGGCTACACCTTC.

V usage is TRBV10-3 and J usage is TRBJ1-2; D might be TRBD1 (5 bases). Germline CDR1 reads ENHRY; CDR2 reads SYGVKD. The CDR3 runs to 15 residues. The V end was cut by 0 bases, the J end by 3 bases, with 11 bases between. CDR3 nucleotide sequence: TGTGCCATCAGTGAGTCTATGGGGGGTGACTATGGCTACACCTTC. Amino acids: CAISESMGGDYGYTF.

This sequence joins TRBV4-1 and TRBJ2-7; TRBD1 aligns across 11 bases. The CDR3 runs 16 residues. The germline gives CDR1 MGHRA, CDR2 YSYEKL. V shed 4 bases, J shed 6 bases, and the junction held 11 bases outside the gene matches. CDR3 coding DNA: TGCGCCAGCAGCCCGACCCCGGGACAGGGGGTGTTCGAGCAGTACTTC. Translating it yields CASSPTPGQGVFEQYF.

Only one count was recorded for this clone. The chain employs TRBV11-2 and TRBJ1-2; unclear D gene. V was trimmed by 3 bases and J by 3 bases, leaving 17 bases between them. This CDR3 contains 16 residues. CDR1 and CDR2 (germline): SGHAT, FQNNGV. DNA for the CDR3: TGTGCCAGCAGCTTTAGCGTTGGCCCGGCGGACTATGGCTACACCTTC. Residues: CASSFSVGPADYGYTF.

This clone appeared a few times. The CDR3 is CASLSGGGPRNEQFF. Here the CDR3 DNA reads TGTGCCAGCTTATCGGGAGGGGGGCCGAGGAATGAGCAGTTCTTC. The chain employs TRBV6-5 and TRBJ2-1; 8 nucleotides match TRBD2. Germline V gene sequence: CDR1 MNHEY, CDR2 SVGAGI. V was clipped by 8 bases and J by 7 bases; unmatched bases: 13. This CDR3 comprises 15 residues.

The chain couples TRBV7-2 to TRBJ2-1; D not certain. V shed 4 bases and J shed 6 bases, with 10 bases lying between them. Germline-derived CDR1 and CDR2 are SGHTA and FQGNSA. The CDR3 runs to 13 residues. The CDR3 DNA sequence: TGTGCCAGCAGCTCATCCTCCGGCAATGAGCAGTTCTTC. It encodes CASSSSSGNEQFF.

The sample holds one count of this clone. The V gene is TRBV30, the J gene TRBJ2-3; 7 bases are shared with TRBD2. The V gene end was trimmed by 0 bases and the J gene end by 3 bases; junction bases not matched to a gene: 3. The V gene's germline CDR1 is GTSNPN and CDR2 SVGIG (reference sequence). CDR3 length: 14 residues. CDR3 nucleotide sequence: TGTGCCTGGAGTGTCGCCGGGAGGACAGATACGCAGTATTTT. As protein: CAWSVAGRTDTQYF.

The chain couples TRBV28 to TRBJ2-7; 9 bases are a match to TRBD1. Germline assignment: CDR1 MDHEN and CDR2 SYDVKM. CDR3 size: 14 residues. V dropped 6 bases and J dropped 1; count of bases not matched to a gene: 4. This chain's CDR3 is CASRPGQGSYEQYF. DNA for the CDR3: TGTGCCAGCAGGCCGGGACAGGGTTCCTACGAGCAGTACTTC.

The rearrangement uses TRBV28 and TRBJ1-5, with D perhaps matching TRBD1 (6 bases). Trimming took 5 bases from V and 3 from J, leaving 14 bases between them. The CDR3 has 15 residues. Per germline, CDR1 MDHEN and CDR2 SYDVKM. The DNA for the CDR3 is TGTGCCAGCAGTCTCATCGGACAGCACAATCAGCCCCAGCATTTT. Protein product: CASSLIGQHNQPQHF.

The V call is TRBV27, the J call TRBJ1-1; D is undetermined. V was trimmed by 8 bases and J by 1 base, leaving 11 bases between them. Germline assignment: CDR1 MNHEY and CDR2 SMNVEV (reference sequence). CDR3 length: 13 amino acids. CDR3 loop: CASRLSRNTEAFF. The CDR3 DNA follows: TGTGCCAGCCGTCTATCCCGGAACACTGAAGCTTTCTTT.

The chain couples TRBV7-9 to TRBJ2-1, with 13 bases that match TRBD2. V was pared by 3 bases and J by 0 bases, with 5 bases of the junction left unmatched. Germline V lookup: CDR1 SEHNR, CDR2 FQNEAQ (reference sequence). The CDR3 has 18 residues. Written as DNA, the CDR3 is TGTGCCAGCAGCTTGGGACTAGCGGGGAGCAGCTCCTACAATGAGCAGTTCTTC. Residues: CASSLGLAGSSSYNEQFF. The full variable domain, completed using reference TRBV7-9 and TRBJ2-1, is DTGVSQNPRHKITKRGQNVTFRCDPISEHNRLYWYRQTLGQGPEFLTYFQNEAQLEKSRLLSDRFSAERPKGSFSTLEIQRTEQGDSAMYLCASSLGLAGSSSYNEQFFGPGTRLTVL.

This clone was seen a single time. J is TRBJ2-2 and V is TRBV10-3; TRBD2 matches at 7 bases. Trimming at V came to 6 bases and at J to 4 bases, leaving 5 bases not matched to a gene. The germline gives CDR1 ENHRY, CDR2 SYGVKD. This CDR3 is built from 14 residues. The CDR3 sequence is CAIRETSSTGELFF. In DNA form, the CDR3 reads TGTGCCATCAGAGAGACTAGCTCCACCGGGGAGCTGTTTTTT.

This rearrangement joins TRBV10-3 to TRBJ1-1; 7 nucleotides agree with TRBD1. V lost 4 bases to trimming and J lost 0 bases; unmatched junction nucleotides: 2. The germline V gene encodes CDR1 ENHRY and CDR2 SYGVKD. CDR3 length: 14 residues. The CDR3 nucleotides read TGTGCCATCAGTGGGGGACAGATGAACACTGAAGCTTTCTTT. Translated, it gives CAISGGQMNTEAFF.

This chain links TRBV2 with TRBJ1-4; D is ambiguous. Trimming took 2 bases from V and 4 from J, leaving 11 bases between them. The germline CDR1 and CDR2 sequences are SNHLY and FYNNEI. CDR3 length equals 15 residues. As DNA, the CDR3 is TGTGCCAGCAGTGAATGGTCCTCACATAATGAAAAACTGTTTTTT. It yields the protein CASSEWSSHNEKLFF.

The CDR3 here is CASSSGGGRVYEQYF. DNA of the CDR3: TGTGCCAGCAGTAGCGGGGGGGGCAGGGTCTACGAGCAGTACTTC. The chain couples TRBV28 to TRBJ2-7, with 10 bases fitting TRBD2. Germline V lookup: CDR1 MDHEN, CDR2 SYDVKM. With V trimmed by 5 bases and J by 3 bases, 7 bases remained unmatched. The CDR3 runs to 15 residues.

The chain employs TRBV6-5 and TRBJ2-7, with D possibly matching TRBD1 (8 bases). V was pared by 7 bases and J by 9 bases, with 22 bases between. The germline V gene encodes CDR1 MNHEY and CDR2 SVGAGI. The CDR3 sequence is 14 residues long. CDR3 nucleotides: TGTGCCAGCACCCAAACTGGACAGGGAGGGGGGCAGTACTTC. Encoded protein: CASTQTGQGGGQYF.

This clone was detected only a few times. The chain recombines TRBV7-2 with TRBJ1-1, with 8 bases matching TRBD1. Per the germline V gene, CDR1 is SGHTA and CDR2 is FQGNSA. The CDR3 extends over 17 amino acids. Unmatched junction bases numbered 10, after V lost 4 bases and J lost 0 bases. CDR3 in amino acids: CASSYSPGQGMNTEAFF. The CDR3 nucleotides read TGTGCCAGCAGCTATTCCCCAGGACAGGGTATGAACACTGAAGCTTTCTTT.

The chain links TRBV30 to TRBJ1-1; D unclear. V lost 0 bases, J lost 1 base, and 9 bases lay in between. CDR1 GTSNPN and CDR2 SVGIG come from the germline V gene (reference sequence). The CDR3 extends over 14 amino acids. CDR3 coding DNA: TGTGCCTGGAGTGTCAGACGGGGGAACACTGAAGCTTTCTTT. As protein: CAWSVRRGNTEAFF. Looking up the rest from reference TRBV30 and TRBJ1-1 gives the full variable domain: SQTIHQWPATLVQPVGSPLSLECTVEGTSNPNLYWYRQAAGRGLQLLFYSVGIGQISSEVPQNLSASRPQDRQFILSSKKLLLSDSGFYLCAWSVRRGNTEAFFGQGTRLTVV.

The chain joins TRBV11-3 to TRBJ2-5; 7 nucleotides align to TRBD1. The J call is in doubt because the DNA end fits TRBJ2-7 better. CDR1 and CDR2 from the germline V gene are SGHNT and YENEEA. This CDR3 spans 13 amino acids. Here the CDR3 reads CASSPGTASEQYF. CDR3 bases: TGTGCCAGCAGCCCTGGGACAGCTAGCGAGCAGTACTTC.

CDR3 DNA: TGTGCCATCACCAAGGGACAGGGGGCTGACACCGGGGAGCTGTTTTTT. This translates into CAITKGQGADTGELFF. The chain is built from TRBV10-3 and TRBJ2-2; TRBD1 matches 12 bases. Trimming at V came to 7 bases and at J to 3 bases, leaving 6 bases not matched to a gene. Germline V CDR1 and CDR2: ENHRY, SYGVKD. This CDR3 has 16 residues.

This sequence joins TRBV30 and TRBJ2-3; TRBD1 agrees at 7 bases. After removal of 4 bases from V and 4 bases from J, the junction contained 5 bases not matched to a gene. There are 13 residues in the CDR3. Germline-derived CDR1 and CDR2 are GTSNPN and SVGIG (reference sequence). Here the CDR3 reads CAWKQGIADTQYF. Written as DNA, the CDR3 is TGTGCCTGGAAACAGGGGATAGCAGATACGCAGTATTTT. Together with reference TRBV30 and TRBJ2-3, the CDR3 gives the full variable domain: SQTIHQWPATLVQPVGSPLSLECTVEGTSNPNLYWYRQAAGRGLQLLFYSVGIGQISSEVPQNLSASRPQDRQFILSSKKLLLSDSGFYLCAWKQGIADTQYFGPGTRLTVL.

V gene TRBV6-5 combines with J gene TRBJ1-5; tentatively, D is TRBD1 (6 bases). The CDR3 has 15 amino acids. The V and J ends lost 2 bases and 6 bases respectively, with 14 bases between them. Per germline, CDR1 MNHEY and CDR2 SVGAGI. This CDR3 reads CASSYRTVGTQPQHF. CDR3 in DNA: TGTGCCAGCAGTTACCGGACAGTAGGAACTCAGCCCCAGCATTTT.

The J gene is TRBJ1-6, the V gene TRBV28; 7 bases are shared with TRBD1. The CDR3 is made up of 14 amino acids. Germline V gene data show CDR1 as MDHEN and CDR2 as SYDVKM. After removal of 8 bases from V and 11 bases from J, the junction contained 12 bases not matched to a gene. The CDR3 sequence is CASLRGDRGTPLHF. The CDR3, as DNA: TGTGCCAGCCTAAGGGGGGACAGAGGGACACCCCTCCACTTT.

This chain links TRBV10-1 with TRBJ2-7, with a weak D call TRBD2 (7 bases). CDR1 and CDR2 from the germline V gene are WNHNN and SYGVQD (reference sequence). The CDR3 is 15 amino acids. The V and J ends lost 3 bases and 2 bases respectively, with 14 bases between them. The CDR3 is CASSEAAGQAYEQYF. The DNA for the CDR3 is TGCGCCAGCAGTGAAGCAGCGGGACAAGCCTACGAGCAGTACTTC.